Shown below are 23 T cell receptor beta chains from a single sample sequenced in a study of cytotoxic CD8 clonotypes in ibrutinib-treated CLL. Assay used: immunoSEQ multiplex PCR; TCRdb lists only in-frame clones, some missing. In the table there are about 45,000 clones, 60% to 80% of which are singletons. The sequenced sample was PBMCs, obtained after 24 months of ibrutinib treatment. The receptors stem from a human donor with chronic lymphocytic leukemia.

The CDR3 sequence is CAISEVRAVRNSGNTIYF. Written as DNA, the CDR3 is TGTGCCATCAGTGAGGTTCGGGCAGTCCGAAATAGTGGAAACACCATATATTTT. V gene TRBV10-3 combines with J gene TRBJ1-3; no clear D gene. The CDR3 contains 18 residues. Trimming removed 2 bases from V and 3 bases from J, with 20 bases in between. Germline V gives CDR1 ENHRY, CDR2 SYGVKD.

The chain combines TRBV2 with TRBJ2-7; no clear D. The CDR3 has 11 amino acids. Germline lookup yields CDR1 SNHLY and CDR2 FYNNEI. With 8 bases removed from V and 6 bases from J, the gap between germline ends came to 11 bases. The CDR3 reads CASRLASEQYF. The CDR3 bases are TGTGCCAGCCGACTTGCGAGCGAGCAGTACTTC.

V usage is TRBV9 and J usage is TRBJ2-5, with D perhaps given as TRBD1 or TRBD2 (5 bases each). Germline lookup yields CDR1 SGDLS and CDR2 YYNGEE. This CDR3 spans 16 amino acids. The V and J ends lost 4 bases and 4 bases respectively, with 20 bases between them. The CDR3 nucleotides read TGTGCCAGCAGCCCCCGGGGCCAACTCGGTGTAGAGACCCAGTACTTC. Translating it yields CASSPRGQLGVETQYF. The full variable domain, rest sourced from reference TRBV9 and TRBJ2-5, is DSGVTQTPKHLITATGQRVTLRCSPRSGDLSVYWYQQSLDQGLQFLIQYYNGEERAKGNILERFSAQQFPDLHSELNLSSLELGDSALYFCASSPRGQLGVETQYFGPGTRLLVL.

The J gene is TRBJ2-7, the V gene TRBV14; TRBD2 might be the D (6 bases). The germline gives CDR1 SGHDN, CDR2 FVKESK. Trimming took off 3 bases at V and 10 bases at J, with 10 bases between the two ends. This CDR3 region has 11 residues. CDR3 sequence reads: CASSQGLVQYF. The CDR3 DNA reads as TGTGCCAGCAGCCAGGGACTTGTACAGTACTTC.

The CDR3 nucleotides are TGTGCCTGGACTCTGACCCTGGGCAATGAGCAGTTCTTC. Its protein product is CAWTLTLGNEQFF. The V and J genes are TRBV30 and TRBJ2-1; D call uncertain. Germline assignment: CDR1 GTSNPN and CDR2 SVGIG (reference sequence). The V end lost 4 bases, the J end lost 6 bases, and 13 bases lay between the germline ends. This CDR3 is 13 amino acids long.

The chain links TRBV10-3 to TRBJ2-7; TRBD1 aligns across 7 bases. After removal of 6 bases from V and 0 bases from J, the junction contained 5 bases not matched to a gene. The CDR3 covers 14 residues. The germline V gene encodes CDR1 ENHRY and CDR2 SYGVKD. CDR3 nucleotides: TGTGCCATCAGCCCGGGACAGCTCTCCTACGAGCAGTACTTC. Residues: CAISPGQLSYEQYF.

A word on this clone: This may be a read error: a much more frequent sequence differs by one nucleotide. J is TRBJ1-1 and V is TRBV6-6, with a weak D call TRBD1 (5 bases). This CDR3 is 11 amino acids long. Germline V gene lookup returns CDR1 MNHNY and CDR2 SVGAGI (reference sequence). V was shortened by 4 bases and J by 5 bases, with 5 bases between the two germline ends. This CDR3 is CASSWGTEAFF. The CDR3 nucleotides are TGTGCCAGCAGTTGGGGGACTGAAGCTTTCTTT.

The CDR3 DNA sequence: TGCGCCAGCAGCTTTAGAGGACAGGGGCACACTGAAGCTTTCTTT. This codes for CASSFRGQGHTEAFF. The chain has TRBV5-1 and TRBJ1-1; TRBD1 aligns across 9 bases. J was trimmed by 3 bases and V by 2 bases; bases with no gene match: 5. There are 15 residues in the CDR3. Germline V CDR1 and CDR2: SGHRS, YFSETQ.

This sequence joins TRBV29-1 and TRBJ1-3, with a weak D call TRBD1 (6 bases). CDR1 is SQVTM, CDR2 ANQGSEA, per germline. The CDR3 consists of 16 residues. V was trimmed by 5 bases and J by 0 bases, leaving 17 bases between them. In DNA, the CDR3 is TGCAGCGTTAGGACCAGGGGCGCGGACTCTGGAAACACCATATATTTT. This codes for CSVRTRGADSGNTIYF.

The chain has TRBV10-2 and TRBJ1-2; D unresolved. Germline CDR1 and CDR2: WSHSY and SAAADI. V was pared by 6 bases and J by 0 bases, with 5 bases between. This CDR3 contains 12 residues. The CDR3: CASRDTNYGYTF. The CDR3 DNA sequence: TGCGCCAGCAGAGATACTAACTATGGCTACACCTTC.

The chain combines TRBV28 with TRBJ2-7, with no clear D. CDR1 is MDHEN and CDR2 is SYDVKM in the germline V gene. V lost 6 bases, J lost 3 bases, and 6 bases lay in between. The CDR3 sequence is 11 residues long. Here the CDR3 DNA reads TGTGCCAGCAGCGACAACTACGAGCAGTACTTC. Its protein product is CASSDNYEQYF.

V is TRBV21-1 and J is TRBJ1-1. TRBV21-1 is classified as a pseudogene. The CDR3 spans 20 residues. CDR3 DNA sequence: TGTGCCAGCAGCCCCCCTTTCGAAACACGGGGGGGCACGATGAACACTGAAGCTTTCTTT. It yields the protein CASSPPFETRGGTMNTEAFF.

By its share, this clone is medium-sized. This sequence joins TRBV19 and TRBJ1-1; no clear D. Per germline, CDR1 LNHDA and CDR2 SQIVND (reference sequence). With 6 bases removed from V and 3 bases from J, the gap between germline ends came to 8 bases. CDR3 length equals 12 residues. CDR3 loop: CASRTMYTEAFF. The CDR3 bases are TGTGCCAGTAGAACTATGTACACTGAAGCTTTCTTT.

The sample holds one count of this clone. V gene TRBV27 combines with J gene TRBJ2-7; TRBD1 might be the D (5 bases). The CDR3 has 12 amino acids. Trimming cost V 5 bases and J 4 bases, with 9 bases left between them. CDR1 and CDR2 (germline): MNHEY, SMNVEV (reference sequence). The CDR3 bases are TGTGCCAGCAGTATAACAGGTTACGAGCAGTACTTC. This codes for CASSITGYEQYF.

V usage is TRBV6-5 and J usage is TRBJ1-2, with D unresolved. The CDR3 totals 15 residues. Germline V gene data show CDR1 as MNHEY and CDR2 as SVGAGI. Trimming pared 3 bases from V and 4 bases from J, leaving 15 bases between. The CDR3 DNA follows: TGTGCCAGCAGTTATACGGGGAGCACCTCCTATGGCTACACCTTC. Translation: CASSYTGSTSYGYTF.

The chain has TRBV19 and TRBJ2-7; 8 nucleotides line up with TRBD2. This CDR3 is 14 amino acids long. Germline CDR1 reads LNHDA; CDR2 reads SQIVND (reference sequence). J lost 4 bases, V lost 1 base, and 3 bases had no gene match. CDR3 DNA sequence: TGTGCCAGTAGTATAGCGGGAGGGCCATACGAGCAGTACTTC. Protein: CASSIAGGPYEQYF.

V gene TRBV29-1 combines with J gene TRBJ2-7; D tentatively reads TRBD1 or TRBD2 (6 bases each). This CDR3 region has 16 residues. The germline V gene encodes CDR1 SQVTM and CDR2 ANQGSEA. CDR3 loop: CREPRWEGGLLYEQYF. In DNA, the CDR3 is TGCAGGGAACCTCGGTGGGAAGGGGGGCTCTTGTACGAGCAGTACTTC.

This clone occurred many times. The chain joins TRBV19 to TRBJ1-1, with D unresolved. V lost 5 bases and J 11 bases, leaving 9 bases between the germline ends. Germline CDR1 LNHDA, CDR2 SQIVND (reference sequence). The CDR3 extends over 10 amino acids. CDR3 region: CASSSGRAFF. The DNA for the CDR3 is TGTGCCAGTAGTTCAGGACGCGCTTTCTTT.

This clone turned up a few times. The J gene is TRBJ2-5, the V gene TRBV7-6; perhaps TRBD2 as D (6 bases). The CDR3 extends over 14 amino acids. The V end was cut by 1 base, the J end by 4 bases, with 10 bases between. Germline CDR1 and CDR2: SGHVS and FNYEAQ. Written as DNA, the CDR3 is TGTGCCAGCAGCTTAGAACTAGCCCCAGAGACCCAGTACTTC. Protein sequence: CASSLELAPETQYF.

The chain combines TRBV19 with TRBJ1-4; 7 bases are a match to TRBD1. Germline CDR1 is LNHDA and CDR2 is SQIVND (reference sequence). Unmatched junction bases numbered 10, after V lost 2 bases and J lost 10 bases. The CDR3 contains 15 residues. CDR3 sequence (DNA): TGTGCCAGTAGTATAACGAGACAGGGCGTCGGAAAACTGTTTTTT. Its translation is CASSITRQGVGKLFF.

V gene TRBV7-6 combines with J gene TRBJ2-1; 10 bases match TRBD1. The length of the CDR3 is 17 residues. Germline CDR1 SGHVS, CDR2 FNYEAQ. V shed 7 bases, J shed 1 base, and the junction held 10 bases outside the gene matches. The chain's CDR3 is CASTLTGGGLSYNEQFF. Written as DNA, the CDR3 is TGTGCCAGCACCCTGACAGGGGGCGGACTGTCCTACAATGAGCAGTTCTTC.

Ten or more counts support this clone. The chain combines TRBV30 with TRBJ1-2; weak D call: TRBD1 (5 bases). CDR1 and CDR2 (germline): GTSNPN, SVGIG (reference sequence). The V end was cut by 0 bases, the J end by 10 bases, with 15 bases between. The CDR3 consists of 13 residues. The CDR3 region is CAWSVQRGGIYTF. CDR3 bases: TGTGCCTGGAGTGTACAAAGGGGCGGAATCTACACCTTC.

A few counts support this clone. The V and J genes are TRBV5-8 and TRBJ1-4, with a tentative D call TRBD1 (5 bases). This CDR3 is built from 15 residues. The V gene's germline CDR1 is SGHTS and CDR2 YDEGEE. V lost 3 bases and J 3 bases, leaving 12 bases between the germline ends. The CDR3 reads CASSWGTGSNEKLFF. The CDR3 nucleotides are TGTGCCAGCAGCTGGGGGACGGGGTCTAATGAAAAACTGTTTTTT.